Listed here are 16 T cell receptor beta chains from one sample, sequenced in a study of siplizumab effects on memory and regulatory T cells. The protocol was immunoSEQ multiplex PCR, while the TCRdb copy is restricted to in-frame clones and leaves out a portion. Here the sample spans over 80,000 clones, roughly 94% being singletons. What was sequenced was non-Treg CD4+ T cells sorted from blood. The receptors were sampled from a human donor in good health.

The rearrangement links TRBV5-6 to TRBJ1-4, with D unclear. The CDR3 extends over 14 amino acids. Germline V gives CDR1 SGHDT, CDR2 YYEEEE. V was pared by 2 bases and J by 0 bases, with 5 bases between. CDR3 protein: CASSFSPTNEKLFF. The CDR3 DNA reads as TGTGCCAGCAGCTTCAGCCCAACTAATGAAAAACTGTTTTTT.

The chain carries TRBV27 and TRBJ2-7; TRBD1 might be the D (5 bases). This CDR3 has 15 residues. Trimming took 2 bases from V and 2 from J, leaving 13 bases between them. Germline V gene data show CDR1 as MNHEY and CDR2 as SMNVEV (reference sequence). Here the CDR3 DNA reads TGTGCCAGCAGTTTAAAAGGGGCTCCGGCCTACGAGCAGTACTTC. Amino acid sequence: CASSLKGAPAYEQYF.

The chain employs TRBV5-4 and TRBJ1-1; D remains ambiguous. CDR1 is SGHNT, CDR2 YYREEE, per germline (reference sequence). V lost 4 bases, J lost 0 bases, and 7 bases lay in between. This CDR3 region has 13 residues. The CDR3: CASSGNMNTEAFF. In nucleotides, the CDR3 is TGTGCCAGCAGCGGGAACATGAACACTGAAGCTTTCTTT.

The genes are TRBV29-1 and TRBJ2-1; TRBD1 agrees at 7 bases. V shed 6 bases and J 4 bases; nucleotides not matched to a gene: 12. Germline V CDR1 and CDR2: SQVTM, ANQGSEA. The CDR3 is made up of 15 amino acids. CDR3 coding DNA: TGCAGCGTGGCCAGGTGGGACAGCACATACAATGAGCAGTTCTTC. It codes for CSVARWDSTYNEQFF.

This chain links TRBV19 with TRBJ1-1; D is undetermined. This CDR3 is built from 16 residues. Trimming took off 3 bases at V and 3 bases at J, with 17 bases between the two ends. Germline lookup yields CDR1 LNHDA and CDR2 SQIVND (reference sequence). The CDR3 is CASSISRSGKDTEAFF. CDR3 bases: TGTGCCAGTAGTATTTCGAGATCCGGGAAGGACACTGAAGCTTTCTTT.

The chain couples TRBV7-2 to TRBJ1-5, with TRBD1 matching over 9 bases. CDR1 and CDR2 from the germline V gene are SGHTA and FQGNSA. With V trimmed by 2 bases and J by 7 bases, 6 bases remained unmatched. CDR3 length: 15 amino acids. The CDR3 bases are TGTGCCAGCAGCTTATTGGGACAGGGTCACCAGCCCCAGCATTTT. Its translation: CASSLLGQGHQPQHF.

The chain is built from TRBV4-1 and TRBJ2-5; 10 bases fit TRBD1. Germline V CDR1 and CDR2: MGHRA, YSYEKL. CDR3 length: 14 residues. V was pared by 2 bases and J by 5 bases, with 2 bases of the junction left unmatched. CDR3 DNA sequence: TGCGCCAGCAGCCAAACGGACAGGGGGGAGACCCAGTACTTC. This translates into CASSQTDRGETQYF.

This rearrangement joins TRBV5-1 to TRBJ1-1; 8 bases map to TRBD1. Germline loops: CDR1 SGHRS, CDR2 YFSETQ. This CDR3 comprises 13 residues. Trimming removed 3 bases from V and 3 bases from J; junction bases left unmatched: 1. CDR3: CASSWGQDTEAFF. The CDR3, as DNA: TGCGCCAGCAGCTGGGGACAGGACACTGAAGCTTTCTTT.

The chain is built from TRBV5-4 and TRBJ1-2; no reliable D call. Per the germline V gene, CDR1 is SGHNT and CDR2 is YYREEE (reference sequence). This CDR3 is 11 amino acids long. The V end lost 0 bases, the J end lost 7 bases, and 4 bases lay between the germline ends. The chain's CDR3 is CASSLVGGYTF. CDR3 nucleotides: TGTGCCAGCAGCTTGGTTGGTGGCTACACCTTC.

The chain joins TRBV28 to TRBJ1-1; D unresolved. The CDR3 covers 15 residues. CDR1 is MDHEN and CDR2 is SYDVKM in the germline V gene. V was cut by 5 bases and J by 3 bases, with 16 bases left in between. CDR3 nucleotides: TGTGCCAGCAGTGACTACCCCCATTGGGACACTGAAGCTTTCTTT. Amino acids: CASSDYPHWDTEAFF.

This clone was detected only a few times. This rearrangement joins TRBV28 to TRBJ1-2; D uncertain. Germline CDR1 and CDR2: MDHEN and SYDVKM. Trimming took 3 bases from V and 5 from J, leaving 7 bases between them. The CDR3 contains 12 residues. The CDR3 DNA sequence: TGTGCCAGCAGTTTTAGCCTGTATGGCTACACCTTC. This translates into CASSFSLYGYTF.

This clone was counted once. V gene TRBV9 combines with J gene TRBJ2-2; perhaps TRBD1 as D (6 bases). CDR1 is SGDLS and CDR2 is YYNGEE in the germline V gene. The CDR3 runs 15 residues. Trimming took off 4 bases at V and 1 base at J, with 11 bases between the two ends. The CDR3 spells CASSPTDRNTGELFF. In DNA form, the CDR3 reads TGTGCCAGCAGCCCAACGGACAGGAACACCGGGGAGCTGTTTTTT.

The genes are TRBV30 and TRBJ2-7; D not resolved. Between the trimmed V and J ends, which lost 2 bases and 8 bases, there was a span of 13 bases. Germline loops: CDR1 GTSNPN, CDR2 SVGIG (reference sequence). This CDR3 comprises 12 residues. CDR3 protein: CAWSIITGQQYF. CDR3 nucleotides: TGTGCCTGGAGTATAATTACTGGGCAGCAGTACTTC.

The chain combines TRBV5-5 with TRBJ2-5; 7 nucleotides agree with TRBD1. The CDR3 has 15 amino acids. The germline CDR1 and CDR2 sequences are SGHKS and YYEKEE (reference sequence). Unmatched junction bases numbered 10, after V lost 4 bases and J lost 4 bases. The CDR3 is CASSRSGTALETQYF. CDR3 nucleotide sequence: TGTGCCAGCAGCAGGAGTGGGACAGCCTTAGAGACCCAGTACTTC.

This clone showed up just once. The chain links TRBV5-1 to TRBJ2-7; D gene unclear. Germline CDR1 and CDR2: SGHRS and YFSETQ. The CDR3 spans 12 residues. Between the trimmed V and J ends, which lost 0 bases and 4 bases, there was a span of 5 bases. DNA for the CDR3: TGCGCCAGCAGCTTGGAACAGTACGAGCAGTACTTC. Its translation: CASSLEQYEQYF.

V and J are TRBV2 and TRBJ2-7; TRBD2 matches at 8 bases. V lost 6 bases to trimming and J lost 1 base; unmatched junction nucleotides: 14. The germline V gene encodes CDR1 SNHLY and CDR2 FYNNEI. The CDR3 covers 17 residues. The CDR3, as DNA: TGTGCCAGCAGACGGACTAGCCAACGCTATGTATCCTACGAGCAGTACTTC. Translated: CASRRTSQRYVSYEQYF.